The next 28 T cell receptor beta chains were all read from a single sample in a study of OX40 agonist ivuxolimab in advanced cancers. Only in-frame clones appear in the TCRdb table, and some are missing; sequencing was by immunoSEQ multiplex PCR. The sample has fewer than 100,000 clones, roughly 87% seen once; the top ten hold around 0.52%. Sequences were derived from CD4+ or CD8+ T cells sorted from blood, sampled in a trial of the OX40 agonist ivuxolimab. These receptors came from an adult with an advanced solid tumor such as melanoma, head and neck, liver or kidney cancer.

The J gene is TRBJ2-5, the V gene TRBV6-1; possibly TRBD2 for D (5 bases). V lost 0 bases and J 5 bases, leaving 10 bases between the germline ends. Germline V CDR1 and CDR2: MNHNS, SASEGT. The CDR3 covers 14 residues. Here the CDR3 DNA reads TGTGCCAGCAGTGAAGCGGGTAGAGGGGAGACCCAGTACTTC. Protein sequence: CASSEAGRGETQYF.

The CDR3 protein is CASSQDLSSSYTEAFF. Here the CDR3 DNA reads TGTGCCAGCAGCCAAGACCTTAGCAGTTCCTACACTGAAGCTTTCTTT. V usage is TRBV4-2 and J usage is TRBJ1-1; D is undetermined. Germline values: CDR1 LGHNA, CDR2 YNFKEQ. CDR3 size: 16 residues. V was cut by 0 bases and J by 3 bases, with 14 bases left in between.

This rearrangement joins TRBV11-2 to TRBJ1-4; D gene unclear. Germline V gene lookup returns CDR1 SGHAT and CDR2 FQNNGV. V was clipped by 5 bases and J by 7 bases, with 14 bases between them. CDR3 size: 14 residues. The CDR3: CASSPEWRGEKLFF. The CDR3 nucleotides read TGTGCCAGCAGCCCCGAATGGCGGGGTGAAAAACTGTTTTTT.

The J gene is TRBJ1-1, the V gene TRBV7-2, with 7 bases identical to TRBD1. J gave up 0 bases and V 5 bases, and 6 bases lay outside the gene matches. The germline CDR1 and CDR2 sequences are SGHTA and FQGNSA. The CDR3 length is 15 residues. The CDR3 DNA reads TGTGCCAGCAGCCGCAGGGACAGCATGAACACTGAAGCTTTCTTT. It translates to CASSRRDSMNTEAFF.

The chain employs TRBV29-1 and TRBJ1-2; D is undetermined. Germline CDR1 and CDR2: SQVTM and ANQGSEA. The CDR3 has 12 amino acids. Trimming took 7 bases from V and 0 from J, leaving 9 bases between them. This CDR3 reads CSAGSSNYGYTF. As DNA, the CDR3 is TGCAGCGCTGGAAGTTCTAACTATGGCTACACCTTC.

With regard to this clone: Other nucleotide sequences in the sample specify the same CDR3. This sequence joins TRBV18 and TRBJ2-3, with no clear D. The CDR3 consists of 14 residues. V was cut by 0 bases and J by 3 bases, with 7 bases left in between. Germline CDR1 KGHSH, CDR2 LQKENI. CDR3 in amino acids: CASSPPAPTDTQYF. The CDR3 DNA sequence: TGTGCCAGCTCACCACCGGCACCTACAGATACGCAGTATTTT.

Regarding this clone: This CDR3 is missing its conserved last phenylalanine or tryptophan, likely due to a read error. V usage is TRBV5-5 and J usage is TRBJ1-6; 8 nucleotides agree with TRBD1. Germline V lookup: CDR1 SGHKS, CDR2 YYEKEE (reference sequence). V lost 4 bases to trimming and J lost 8 bases; unmatched junction nucleotides: 11. The length of the CDR3 is 16 residues. This CDR3 is CASSPTTGDLYSPLHL. The CDR3 DNA reads TGTGCCAGCAGCCCGACGACAGGGGACCTGTATTCACCCCTCCACCTT.

The V call is TRBV10-3, the J call TRBJ1-4; a possible D gene is TRBD1 (5 bases). The CDR3 loop spans 15 amino acids. From germline, CDR1 is ENHRY and CDR2 SYGVKD. V dropped 2 bases and J dropped 7 bases, with 14 bases sitting between them. As DNA, the CDR3 is TGTGCCATCAGTGAGCACCGGGGGGTGGGTGAAAAACTGTTTTTT. Its translation is CAISEHRGVGEKLFF.

Worth noting for this clone: The junction does not match germline at one end; this may be a read error. The V and J genes are TRBV7-9 and TRBJ2-7; 7 bases are a match to TRBD2. This CDR3 comprises 14 residues. Per germline, CDR1 SEHNR and CDR2 FQNEAQ (reference sequence). CDR3 nucleotides: TGTGCCAGCAGCATGATCCGCGGGAGCTACGAGCGGTACTTC. Its translation: CASSMIRGSYERYF.

The chain is built from TRBV7-3 and TRBJ1-1; D is unresolved. The length of the CDR3 is 14 residues. Trimming took 5 bases from V and 5 from J, leaving 15 bases between them. The germline gives CDR1 SGHTA, CDR2 FQGTGA. The CDR3 spells CASSRERVGTEAFF. CDR3 DNA: TGTGCCAGCAGCCGGGAGAGGGTTGGAACTGAAGCTTTCTTT.

The rearrangement links TRBV14 to TRBJ2-1, with D unresolved. CDR1 is SGHDN, CDR2 FVKESK, per germline. This CDR3 spans 16 amino acids. V lost 5 bases and J lost 1, with 15 bases in between. Here the CDR3 reads CASSYMGKPSYNEQFF. CDR3 coding DNA: TGTGCCAGCAGCTATATGGGCAAGCCTTCCTACAATGAGCAGTTCTTC.

V and J are TRBV4-1 and TRBJ2-2; D possibly corresponds to TRBD1 (5 bases). This CDR3 is built from 15 residues. The germline V and J ends were trimmed by 4 bases and 2 bases, with 11 bases remaining between them. Germline V CDR1 and CDR2: MGHRA, YSYEKL. The CDR3 is CASSRGDSNTGELFF. CDR3 DNA: TGCGCCAGCAGCCGGGGTGACAGCAACACCGGGGAGCTGTTTTTT.

Turning to this clone: Its ends do not fully match the called genes, so a read error is possible. The rearrangement links TRBV7-7 to TRBJ2-5; D unresolved. The length of the CDR3 is 11 residues. Germline CDR1 reads SSHAT; CDR2 reads FNYEAQ (reference sequence). CDR3 loop: CACSLQETQYF. The CDR3 coding sequence is TGTGCCTGCAGCCTCCAAGAGACCCAGTACTTC. The whole variable domain, remainder taken from reference TRBV7-7 and TRBJ2-5, is GAGVSQSPRYKVTKRGQDVTLRCDPISSHATLYWYQQALGQGPEFLTYFNYEAQPDKSGLPSDRFSAERPEGSISTLTIQRTEQRDSAMYRCACSLQETQYFGPGTRLLVL.

This rearrangement joins TRBV7-9 to TRBJ2-3; 7 bases fit TRBD1. Germline assignment: CDR1 SEHNR and CDR2 FQNEAQ (reference sequence). This CDR3 contains 15 residues. Trimming took 4 bases from V and 2 from J; bases not matched to a gene: 6. For the CDR3, the DNA is TGTGCCAGCAGCTATGGGACAGTTACCACAGATACGCAGTATTTT. As protein: CASSYGTVTTDTQYF.

This clone was recorded a few times. V gene TRBV9 combines with J gene TRBJ1-2; D is unclear. The germline V and J ends were trimmed by 0 bases and 5 bases, with 8 bases remaining between them. CDR3 length: 13 residues. CDR1 is SGDLS, CDR2 YYNGEE, per germline. CDR3 residues: CASSVGPSYGYTF. DNA of the CDR3: TGTGCCAGCAGCGTAGGGCCTTCTTATGGCTACACCTTC.

The V and J genes are TRBV2 and TRBJ2-1; 8 bases agree with TRBD2. This CDR3 comprises 15 residues. The germline V gene has CDR1 SNHLY and CDR2 FYNNEI. V lost 3 bases and J lost 5; bases outside the gene matches: 6. The CDR3 bases are TGTGCCAGCAGTGACGGGGGGGCCTTAGACAATGAGCAGTTCTTC. As protein: CASSDGGALDNEQFF.

The rearrangement joins TRBV2 to TRBJ1-2; a weak D match, TRBD1 (5 bases). Germline V lookup: CDR1 SNHLY, CDR2 FYNNEI. Deletions cut 7 bases from V and 7 bases from J, with 19 bases between. The CDR3 sequence is 14 residues long. CDR3 in amino acids: CASIPTRGSSGYTF. Written as DNA, the CDR3 is TGTGCCAGCATACCGACTAGGGGCTCTAGTGGCTACACCTTC.

V is TRBV5-1 and J is TRBJ2-5; TRBD1 agrees at 7 bases. Per germline, CDR1 SGHRS and CDR2 YFSETQ. The CDR3 is made up of 15 amino acids. The V gene end was trimmed by 1 base and the J gene end by 8 bases; junction bases not matched to a gene: 11. CDR3 DNA: TGCGCCAGCAGCTTGACCGGGGACAGAACCGTAACCCAGTACTTC. Protein product: CASSLTGDRTVTQYF.

V gene TRBV6-6 combines with J gene TRBJ1-4; 7 bases are shared with TRBD1. Germline CDR1 is MNHNY and CDR2 is SVGAGI (reference sequence). V was pared by 6 bases and J by 4 bases, with 11 bases of the junction left unmatched. The CDR3 runs 16 residues. The CDR3 protein is CASSRGGAWLNEKLFF. DNA for the CDR3: TGTGCCAGCAGCAGGGGGGGAGCTTGGCTTAATGAAAAACTGTTTTTT.

The chain employs TRBV5-4 and TRBJ2-3, with 8 bases aligning to TRBD1. Germline CDR1 and CDR2: SGHNT and YYREEE (reference sequence). The CDR3 length is 16 residues. V was clipped by 0 bases and J by 4 bases; unmatched bases: 7. CDR3 in amino acids: CASSLVTGAPSDTQYF. The CDR3 coding sequence is TGTGCCAGCAGCTTGGTGACAGGGGCACCCTCAGATACGCAGTATTTT.

The count of this clone is one. This chain links TRBV10-3 with TRBJ2-1, with TRBD2 matching 8 bases. Germline CDR1 ENHRY, CDR2 SYGVKD. The CDR3 length is 14 residues. The trim removed 3 bases at V and 9 bases at J, leaving 7 bases unmatched. The CDR3 spells CAISEGTSVGEQFF. Here the CDR3 DNA reads TGTGCCATCAGTGAAGGGACTAGTGTGGGTGAGCAGTTCTTC.

The CDR3 DNA sequence: TGCGCCAGCAGCCGGGCATCAGGGGGCGCGTATTCACCCCTCCACTTT. It is translated as CASSRASGGAYSPLHF. This rearrangement joins TRBV4-3 to TRBJ1-6; 8 nucleotides align to TRBD1. The CDR3 totals 16 residues. Unmatched junction bases numbered 10, after V lost 4 bases and J lost 8 bases. The germline gives CDR1 LGHNA, CDR2 YSLEER.

The rearrangement links TRBV29-1 to TRBJ1-3, with D unclear. This CDR3 spans 14 amino acids. The V end was cut by 4 bases, the J end by 4 bases, with 14 bases between. Germline V lookup: CDR1 SQVTM, CDR2 ANQGSEA. CDR3 DNA: TGCAGCGTTGTACACAGCCACGGAGGAAACACCATATATTTT. Its protein product is CSVVHSHGGNTIYF.

The V call is TRBV27, the J call TRBJ2-4; D not certain. The CDR3 covers 15 residues. The V end lost 0 bases, the J end lost 0 bases, and 6 bases lay between the germline ends. The germline CDR1 and CDR2 sequences are MNHEY and SMNVEV (reference sequence). CDR3 residues: CASSLSTLAKNIQYF. DNA of the CDR3: TGTGCCAGCAGTTTATCGACCCTAGCCAAAAACATTCAGTACTTC.

The J gene is TRBJ2-1, the V gene TRBV5-5; 7 bases match TRBD1. CDR1 is SGHKS and CDR2 is YYEKEE in the germline V gene (reference sequence). V shed 0 bases and J 3 bases; nucleotides not matched to a gene: 6. This CDR3 contains 16 residues. The CDR3 bases are TGTGCCAGCAGCTTGGCCGGGTGGGACAGCTACAATGAGCAGTTCTTC. As protein: CASSLAGWDSYNEQFF.

The rearrangement joins TRBV5-4 to TRBJ2-1; 10 bases fit TRBD2. The V and J ends lost 4 bases and 4 bases, in that order; junction bases with no gene match: 11. CDR1 and CDR2 (germline): SGHNT, YYREEE (reference sequence). The CDR3 totals 17 residues. CDR3 nucleotides: TGTGCCAGCAGCCGAAAGGCTAGCGGGGGCCATTACAATGAGCAGTTCTTC. Translation: CASSRKASGGHYNEQFF.

This clone appeared once. The chain employs TRBV2 and TRBJ2-7; possible D gene TRBD2, 6 bases. The CDR3 is made up of 13 amino acids. With 3 bases removed from V and 3 bases from J, the gap between germline ends came to 9 bases. CDR1 and CDR2 from the germline V gene are SNHLY and FYNNEI. CDR3 nucleotides: TGTGCCAGCAGTGATTGGAGGGGCTACGAGCAGTACTTC. Translating gives CASSDWRGYEQYF. Full variable domain (remainder filled in from reference TRBV2 and TRBJ2-7): EPEVTQTPSHQVTQMGQEVILRCVPISNHLYFYWYRQILGQKVEFLVSFYNNEISEKSEIFDDQFSVERPDGSNFTLKIRSTKLEDSAMYFCASSDWRGYEQYFGPGTRLTVT.

This chain connects TRBV7-2 to TRBJ2-1; perhaps TRBD2 as D (7 bases). Germline V CDR1 and CDR2: SGHTA, FQGNSA. The CDR3 is 14 residues long. V gave up 6 bases and J gave up 10 bases, with 19 bases separating them. CDR3 coding DNA: TGTGCCAGCAGAGGTGCGGGGGCGAGGGGCGAGCAGTTCTTC. It yields the protein CASRGAGARGEQFF.